The sequence of this TCR beta chain was determined in a study of T cells in Graves' hyperthyroidism and ophthalmopathy. This clonotype was observed at least ten times. No antigen is known for it. The V and J ends lost 0 bases and 3 bases respectively, with 11 bases between them. This CDR3 has 15 amino acids. Germline CDR1 SGDLS, CDR2 YYNGEE. Study outcomes and limitations: Most thyroid-expanded clonotypes above 0.001 were also found in blood.

TCR beta CDR3 regions were amplified from RNA transcripts. Researchers ran a first-round RT-PCR on the TCR CDR3 using the HTBI primer set. TCRdb re-called the multiplex PCR reads with MiXCR, one entry per CDR3 protein. The data hold fewer than 400,000 distinct CDR3 sequences, with roughly 17% observed a single time. In patients aged 18 to 65, hyperthyroidism was newly diagnosed, with duration under 2 months. 10 ml fresh peripheral blood yielded the PBMCs. The V call is TRBV9, the J call TRBJ2-3; D is unresolved. The sequenced sample was blood. This sequence was found in a man aged 25 to 40 with Graves' hyperthyroidism. The CDR3 is CASSVGGRGTDTQYF. CDR3 sequence (DNA): TGTGCCAGCAGCGTAGGTGGCAGAGGAACAGATACGCAGTATTTT.